This T cell receptor beta chain derives from a study of T cell changes during pregnancy in multiple sclerosis. Germline V CDR1 and CDR2: MNHEY, SVGAGI. This CDR3 is 15 amino acids long. Trimming took 2 bases from V and 0 from J; bases not matched to a gene: 3. TCRdb keeps only in-frame clones here, not all; method: immunoSEQ multiplex PCR. The sample includes around 69,000 clones, about 91% of them seen just once. The source of this sequence is a female donor with multiple sclerosis, enrolled in a pregnancy study. This specimen was CD8+ T cells from peripheral blood mononuclear cells, taken before pregnancy. The V gene is TRBV6-5, the J gene TRBJ1-1; TRBD1 aligns across 7 bases. The CDR3 DNA reads as TGTGCCAGCAGTTACCAAGGGACAGTGAACACTGAAGCTTTCTTT. It specifies CASSYQGTVNTEAFF.